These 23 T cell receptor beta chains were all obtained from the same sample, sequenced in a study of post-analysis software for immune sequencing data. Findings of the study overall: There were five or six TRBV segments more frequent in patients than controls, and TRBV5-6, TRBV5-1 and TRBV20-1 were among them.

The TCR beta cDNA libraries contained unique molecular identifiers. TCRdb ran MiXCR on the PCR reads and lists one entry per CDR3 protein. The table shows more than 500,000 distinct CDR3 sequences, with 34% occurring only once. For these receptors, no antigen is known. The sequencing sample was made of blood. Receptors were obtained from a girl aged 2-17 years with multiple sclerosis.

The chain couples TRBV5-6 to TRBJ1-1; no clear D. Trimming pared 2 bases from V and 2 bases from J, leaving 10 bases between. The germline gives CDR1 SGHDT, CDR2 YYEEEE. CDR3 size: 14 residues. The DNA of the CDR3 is TGTGCCAGCAGCTTTAGGAGGCCTAACACTGAAGCTTTCTTT. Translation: CASSFRRPNTEAFF.

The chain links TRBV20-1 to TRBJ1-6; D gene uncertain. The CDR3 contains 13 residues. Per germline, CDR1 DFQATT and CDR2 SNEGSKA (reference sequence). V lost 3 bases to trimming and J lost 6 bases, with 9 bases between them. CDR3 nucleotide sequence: TGCAGTGCTAGGTCTAACAGTAATTCACCCCTCCACTTT. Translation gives CSARSNSNSPLHF.

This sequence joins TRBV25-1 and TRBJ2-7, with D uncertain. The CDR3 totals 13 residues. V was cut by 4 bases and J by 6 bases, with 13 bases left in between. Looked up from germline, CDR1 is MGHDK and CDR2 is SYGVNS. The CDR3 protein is CASSVGITSEQYF. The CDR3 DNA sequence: TGTGCCAGCAGTGTTGGGATAACCAGCGAGCAGTACTTC.

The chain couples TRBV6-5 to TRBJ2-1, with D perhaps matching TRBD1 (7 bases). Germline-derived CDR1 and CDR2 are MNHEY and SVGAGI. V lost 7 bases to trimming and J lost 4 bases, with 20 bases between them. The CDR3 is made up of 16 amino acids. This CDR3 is CASTRGFGSPYNEQFF. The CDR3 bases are TGTGCCAGCACCAGGGGGTTCGGGAGCCCATACAATGAGCAGTTCTTC.

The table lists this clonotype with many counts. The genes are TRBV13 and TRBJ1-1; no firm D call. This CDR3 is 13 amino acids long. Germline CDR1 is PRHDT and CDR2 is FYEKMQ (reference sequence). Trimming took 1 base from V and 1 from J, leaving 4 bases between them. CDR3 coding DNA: TGTGCCAGCAGCTTAGTGGGGAACACTGAAGCTTTCTTT. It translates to CASSLVGNTEAFF. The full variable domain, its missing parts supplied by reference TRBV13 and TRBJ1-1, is AAGVIQSPRHLIKEKRETATLKCYPIPRHDTVYWYQQGPGQDPQFLISFYEKMQSDKGSIPDRFSAQQFSDYHSELNMSSLELGDSALYFCASSLVGNTEAFFGQGTRLTVV.

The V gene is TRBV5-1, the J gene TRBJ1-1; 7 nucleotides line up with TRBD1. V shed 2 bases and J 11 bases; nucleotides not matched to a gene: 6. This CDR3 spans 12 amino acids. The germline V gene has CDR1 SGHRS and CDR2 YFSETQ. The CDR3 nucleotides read TGCGCCAGCAGCTTTGCAGGGGGTCCCGCTTTCTTT. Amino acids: CASSFAGGPAFF. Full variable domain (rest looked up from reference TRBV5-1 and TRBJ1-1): KAGVTQTPRYLIKTRGQQVTLSCSPISGHRSVSWYQQTPGQGLQFLFEYFSETQRNKGNFPGRFSGRQFSNSRSEMNVSTLELGDSALYLCASSFAGGPAFFGQGTRLTVV.

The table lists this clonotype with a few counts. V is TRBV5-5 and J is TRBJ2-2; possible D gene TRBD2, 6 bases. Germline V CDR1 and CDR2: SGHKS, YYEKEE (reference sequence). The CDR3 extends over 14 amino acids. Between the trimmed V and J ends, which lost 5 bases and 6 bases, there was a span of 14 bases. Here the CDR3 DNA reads TGTGCCAGCAGGAATACGCGGGACGCCGGGGAGCTGTTTTTT. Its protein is CASRNTRDAGELFF.

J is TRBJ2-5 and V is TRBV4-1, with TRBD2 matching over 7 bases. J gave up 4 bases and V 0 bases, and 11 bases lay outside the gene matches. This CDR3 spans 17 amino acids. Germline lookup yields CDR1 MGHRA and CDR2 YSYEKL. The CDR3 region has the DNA TGCGCCAGCAGCCAAGATCAGGGAGCGGGGTTTGGAGAGACCCAGTACTTC. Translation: CASSQDQGAGFGETQYF.

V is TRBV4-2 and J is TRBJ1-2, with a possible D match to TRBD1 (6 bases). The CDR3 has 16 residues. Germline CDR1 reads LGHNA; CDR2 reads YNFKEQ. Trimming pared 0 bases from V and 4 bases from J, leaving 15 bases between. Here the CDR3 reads CASSQDRSTGTYGYTF. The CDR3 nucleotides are TGTGCCAGCAGCCAAGATCGTTCTACAGGGACCTATGGCTACACCTTC.

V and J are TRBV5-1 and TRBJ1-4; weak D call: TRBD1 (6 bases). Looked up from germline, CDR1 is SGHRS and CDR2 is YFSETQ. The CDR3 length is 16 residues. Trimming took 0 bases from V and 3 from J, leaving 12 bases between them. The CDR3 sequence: CASSLEQGGANEKLFF. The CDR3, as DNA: TGCGCCAGCAGCTTGGAACAGGGAGGGGCTAATGAAAAACTGTTTTTT.

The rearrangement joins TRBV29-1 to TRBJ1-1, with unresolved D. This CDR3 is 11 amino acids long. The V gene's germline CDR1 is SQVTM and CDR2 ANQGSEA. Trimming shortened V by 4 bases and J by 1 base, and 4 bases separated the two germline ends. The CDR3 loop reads CSVAQNTEAFF. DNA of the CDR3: TGCAGCGTTGCCCAGAACACTGAAGCTTTCTTT.

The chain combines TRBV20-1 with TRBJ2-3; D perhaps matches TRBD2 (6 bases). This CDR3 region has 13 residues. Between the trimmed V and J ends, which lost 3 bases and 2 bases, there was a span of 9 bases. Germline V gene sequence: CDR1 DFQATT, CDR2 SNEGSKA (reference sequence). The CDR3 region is CSASGGNTDTQYF. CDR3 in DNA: TGCAGTGCTAGCGGGGGAAACACAGATACGCAGTATTTT.

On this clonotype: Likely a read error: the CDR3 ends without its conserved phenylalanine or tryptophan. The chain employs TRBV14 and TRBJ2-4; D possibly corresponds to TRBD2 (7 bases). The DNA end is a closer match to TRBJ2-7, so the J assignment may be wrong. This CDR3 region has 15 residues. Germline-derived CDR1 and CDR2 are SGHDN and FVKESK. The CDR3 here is CASSQLWGGHYEQYC. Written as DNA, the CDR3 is TGTGCCAGCAGCCAACTGTGGGGGGGACACTACGAGCAGTACTGC.

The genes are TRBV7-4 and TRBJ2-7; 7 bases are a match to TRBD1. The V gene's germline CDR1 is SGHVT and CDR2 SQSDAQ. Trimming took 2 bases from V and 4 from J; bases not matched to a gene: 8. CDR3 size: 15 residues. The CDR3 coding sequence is TGTGCCAGCAGCTTAATGGACAGGAAGACTTACGAGCAGTACTTC. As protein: CASSLMDRKTYEQYF.

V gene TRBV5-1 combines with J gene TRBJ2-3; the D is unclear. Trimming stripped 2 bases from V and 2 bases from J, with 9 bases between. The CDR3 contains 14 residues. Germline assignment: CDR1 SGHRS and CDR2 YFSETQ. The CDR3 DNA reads TGCGCCAGCAGCTTCCGACTGCACACAGATACGCAGTATTTT. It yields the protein CASSFRLHTDTQYF.

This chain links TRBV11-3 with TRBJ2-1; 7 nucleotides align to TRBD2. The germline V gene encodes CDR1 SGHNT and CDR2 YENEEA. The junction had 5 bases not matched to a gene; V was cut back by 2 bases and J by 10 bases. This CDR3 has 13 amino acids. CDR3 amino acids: CASSLSGADEQFF. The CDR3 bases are TGTGCCAGCAGCTTAAGCGGGGCGGACGAGCAGTTCTTC.

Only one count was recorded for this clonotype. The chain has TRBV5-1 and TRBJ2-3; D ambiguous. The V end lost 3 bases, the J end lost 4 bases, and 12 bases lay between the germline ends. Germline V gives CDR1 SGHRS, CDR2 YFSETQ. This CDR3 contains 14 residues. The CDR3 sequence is CASSSLDGSDTQYF. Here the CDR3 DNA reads TGCGCCAGCAGCTCCCTGGACGGATCAGATACGCAGTATTTT.

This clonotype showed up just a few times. The CDR3 is CASSPPFLPGVYNEQFF. The CDR3 nucleotides are TGTGCCAGCTCACCACCCTTTCTCCCAGGGGTATACAATGAGCAGTTCTTC. The chain has TRBV18 and TRBJ2-1; possibly TRBD1 for D (6 bases). The CDR3 is 17 amino acids. Germline assignment: CDR1 KGHSH and CDR2 LQKENI. V shed 0 bases and J shed 4 bases, with 16 bases lying between them.

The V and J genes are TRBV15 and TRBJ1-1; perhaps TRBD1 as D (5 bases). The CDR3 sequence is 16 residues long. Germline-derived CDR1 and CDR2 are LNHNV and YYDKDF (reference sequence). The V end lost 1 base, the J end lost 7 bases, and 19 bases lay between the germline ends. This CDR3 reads CATSRGDFITQNEAFF. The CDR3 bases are TGTGCCACCAGCAGAGGGGACTTCATTACACAGAATGAAGCTTTCTTT. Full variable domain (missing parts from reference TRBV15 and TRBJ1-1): DAMVIQNPRYQVTQFGKPVTLSCSQTLNHNVMYWYQQKSSQAPKLLFHYYDKDFNNEADTPDNFQSRRPNTSFCFLDIRSPGLGDTAMYLCATSRGDFITQNEAFFGQGTRLTVV.

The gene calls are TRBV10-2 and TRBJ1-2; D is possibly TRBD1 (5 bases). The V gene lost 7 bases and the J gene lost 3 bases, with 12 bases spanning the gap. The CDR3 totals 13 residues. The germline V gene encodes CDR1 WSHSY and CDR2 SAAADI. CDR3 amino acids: CASNTDRDYGYTF. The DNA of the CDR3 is TGCGCCAGCAATACAGACAGAGACTATGGCTACACCTTC.

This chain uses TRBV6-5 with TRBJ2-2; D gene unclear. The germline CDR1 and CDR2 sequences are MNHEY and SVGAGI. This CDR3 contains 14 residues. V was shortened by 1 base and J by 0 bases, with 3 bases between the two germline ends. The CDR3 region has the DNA TGTGCCAGCAGTTACTTTCCGAACACCGGGGAGCTGTTTTTT. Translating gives CASSYFPNTGELFF.

Here the CDR3 DNA reads TGCGCCAGCAGTTACGGACGGATGGAAGGCTACACCTTC. It is translated as CASSYGRMEGYTF. This sequence joins TRBV5-1 and TRBJ1-2, with unresolved D. Germline CDR1 reads SGHRS; CDR2 reads YFSETQ. The CDR3 length is 13 residues. Trimming shortened V by 5 bases and J by 8 bases, and 16 bases separated the two germline ends.

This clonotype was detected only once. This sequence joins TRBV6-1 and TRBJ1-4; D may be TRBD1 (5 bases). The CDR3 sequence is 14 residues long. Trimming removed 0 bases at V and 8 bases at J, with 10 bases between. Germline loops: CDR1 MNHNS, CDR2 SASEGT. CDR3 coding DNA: TGTGCCAGCAGTGAAGCGCGCAGGGAGGAAAAACTGTTTTTT. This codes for CASSEARREEKLFF.